Listed below are T cell receptor beta chains from one sample, sequenced in a study of cytomegalovirus exposure and HLA in healthy donors. The assay was immunoSEQ multiplex PCR, and TCRdb's table has in-frame clones only and misses some. The sample data list 100,000 to 150,000 clones. Sequencing input: PBMCs. These receptor sequences come from a man aged 18 to 29 in good health and CMV-seronegative. The CDR3 runs from the conserved cysteine through the conserved F or W. Each record gives: V gene, D gene, J gene, CDR3 DNA, CDR3 protein. A D gene is named only where the DNA matches it firmly.

>TRBV19|.|TRBJ1-5
TGTGCCAGTAGAATAGGACACCAAAGCAATCAGCCCCAGCATTTT
CASRIGHQSNQPQHF
>TRBV7-7|TRBD2|TRBJ2-7
TGTGCTAGCAGCTTAAACGCGGGGGTCCTCTACGAGCAGTACTTC
CASSLNAGVLYEQYF
>TRBV6-1|TRBD1|TRBJ1-5
TGTGCCAGCAGTGTTACCGGGACAGGCTACAATCAGCCCCAGCATTTT
CASSVTGTGYNQPQHF
>TRBV18|.|TRBJ1-6
TGTGCCAGCTCACCACCGGGCCGCAATTCACCCCTCCACTTT
CASSPPGRNSPLHF
>TRBV4-2|TRBD1|TRBJ2-5
TGTGCCAGCAGCATTAGAACGGACAGGGAAGAGACCCAGTACTTC
CASSIRTDREETQYF
>TRBV19|.|TRBJ2-7
TGTGCCAGTAGTATACGGCGGAGCCTAGGCGAGCAGTACTTC
CASSIRRSLGEQYF
>TRBV27|.|TRBJ2-7
TGTGCCAGCAGTTTCCAGGGCTACGAGCAGTACTTC
CASSFQGYEQYF
>TRBV6-5|.|TRBJ2-3
TGTGCCAGCAGTTACAGACAGTCTGGGCCCACGAATACGCAGTATTTT
CASSYRQSGPTNTQYF
>TRBV18|.|TRBJ2-1
TGTGCCAGCTCACCACTTACTACTATCTCCTACAATGAGCAGTTCTTC
CASSPLTTISYNEQFF
>TRBV7-3|TRBD1|TRBJ1-2
TGTGCCAGCAGCCCCCAGGGGACAGGTGGCTATGGCTACACCTTC
CASSPQGTGGYGYTF
>TRBV7-9|TRBD1|TRBJ2-2
TGTGCCAGCAGCTCCGGACAGGGCTCCGGGGAGCTGTTTTTT
CASSSGQGSGELFF
>TRBV5-1|.|TRBJ2-5
TGCGCCAGCAGCCCAGAAAACGGGGAGACCCAGTACTTC
CASSPENGETQYF
>TRBV19|.|TRBJ1-4
TGTGCCAGTAGTCTCTCGGGGGGCGCAAATGAAAAACTGTTTTTT
CASSLSGGANEKLFF
>TRBV19|TRBD2|TRBJ2-1
TGTGCCAGTAGTGTGCCGCGAAGACTAGCGGGACTTAGCTCCTACAATGAGCAGTTCTTC
CASSVPRRLAGLSSYNEQFF
>TRBV2|.|TRBJ1-1
TGTGCCAGCAGTGGAAGCTCTGGCGGAGCTTTCTTT
CASSGSSGGAFF
>TRBV6-6|TRBD1|TRBJ1-2
TGTGCCAGCAGGATACAAGGGGGCGACTATGGCTACACCTTC
CASRIQGGDYGYTF
>TRBV28|.|TRBJ1-4
TGTGCCAGTCAGAATGAAAAACTGTTTTTT
CASQNEKLFF
>TRBV11-2|.|TRBJ1-1
TGTGCCAGCAGCCGGACACCCCCGATAAACACTGAAGCTTTCTTT
CASSRTPPINTEAFF
>TRBV6-1|TRBD2|TRBJ2-1
TGTGCCAGCAACGGACTAGGAGGCTATGAGCAGTTCTTC
CASNGLGGYEQFF
>TRBV7-8|.|TRBJ2-7
TGTGCCAGCAGCCGAGACCAGAGCCAGAGGGAGCAGTACTTC
CASSRDQSQREQYF
>TRBV29-1|.|TRBJ1-1
TGCAGCGTGAGGGCAGACCTGAACACTGAAGCTTTCTTT
CSVRADLNTEAFF
>TRBV7-9|TRBD1|TRBJ1-3
TGTGCCAGCAGCTCGATTGATCTCAGGGACAGGGAGAACCGAAACACCATATATTTT
CASSSIDLRDRENRNTIYF
>TRBV7-9|.|TRBJ2-3
TGTGCCAGCAGCCCCCTAGCGCTCACAGATACGCAGTATTTT
CASSPLALTDTQYF
>TRBV4-1|.|TRBJ2-7
TGCGCCAGCAGCCAAGATAACGTAAGAGTCGAGCAGTACTTC
CASSQDNVRVEQYF
>TRBV2|TRBD1|TRBJ1-4
TGTGCCAGCAGCAAACAGGGGTTGGAAGAAAAACTGTTTTTT
CASSKQGLEEKLFF
>TRBV19|TRBD1|TRBJ1-2
TGTGCCAGTAGTAAATCCGGGACAGGAAGACGTGGCTACACCTTC
CASSKSGTGRRGYTF
>TRBV9|.|TRBJ2-3
TGTGCCAGCAGCGGAGGCCTCTACACATCCACAGATACGCAGTATTTT
CASSGGLYTSTDTQYF
>TRBV4-1|TRBD2|TRBJ2-7
TGCGCCAGCAGCCAAGAAAGCGGGAGGGCTTACGAGCAGTACTTC
CASSQESGRAYEQYF